The present T cell receptor (beta chain) was sequenced within a study of blood T cell repertoires in COVID-19. Study-wide background: From the United States, Italy and Spain came samples of acute and convalescent COVID-19. Sources were T cells, B-cell-depleted T cells, or PBMCs; the material itself was cDNA or gDNA.

Some clones are missing from TCRdb's copy, which holds only in-frame ones; the method was immunoSEQ multiplex PCR. The sample yields some 390,000 clones, more than 75% seen once. Trimming cost V 0 bases and J 5 bases, with 5 bases left between them. The CDR3 length is 13 residues. CDR1 KGHSH and CDR2 LQKENI come from the germline V gene. Sample: peripheral blood. V gene TRBV18 combines with J gene TRBJ2-1; no clear D gene. This sequence was found in a woman between 55 and 75 years old with COVID-19, enrolled during active disease. In DNA, the CDR3 is TGTGCCAGCTCACCACCGAGAGACAATGAGCAGTTCTTC. This sequence encodes CASSPPRDNEQFF. Using reference TRBV18 and TRBJ2-1 for the parts outside the CDR3, the full variable domain is NAGVMQNPRHLVRRRGQEARLRCSPMKGHSHVYWYRQLPEEGLKFMVYLQKENIIDESGMPKERFSAEFPKEGPSILRIQQVVRGDSAAYFCASSPPRDNEQFFGPGTRLTVL.